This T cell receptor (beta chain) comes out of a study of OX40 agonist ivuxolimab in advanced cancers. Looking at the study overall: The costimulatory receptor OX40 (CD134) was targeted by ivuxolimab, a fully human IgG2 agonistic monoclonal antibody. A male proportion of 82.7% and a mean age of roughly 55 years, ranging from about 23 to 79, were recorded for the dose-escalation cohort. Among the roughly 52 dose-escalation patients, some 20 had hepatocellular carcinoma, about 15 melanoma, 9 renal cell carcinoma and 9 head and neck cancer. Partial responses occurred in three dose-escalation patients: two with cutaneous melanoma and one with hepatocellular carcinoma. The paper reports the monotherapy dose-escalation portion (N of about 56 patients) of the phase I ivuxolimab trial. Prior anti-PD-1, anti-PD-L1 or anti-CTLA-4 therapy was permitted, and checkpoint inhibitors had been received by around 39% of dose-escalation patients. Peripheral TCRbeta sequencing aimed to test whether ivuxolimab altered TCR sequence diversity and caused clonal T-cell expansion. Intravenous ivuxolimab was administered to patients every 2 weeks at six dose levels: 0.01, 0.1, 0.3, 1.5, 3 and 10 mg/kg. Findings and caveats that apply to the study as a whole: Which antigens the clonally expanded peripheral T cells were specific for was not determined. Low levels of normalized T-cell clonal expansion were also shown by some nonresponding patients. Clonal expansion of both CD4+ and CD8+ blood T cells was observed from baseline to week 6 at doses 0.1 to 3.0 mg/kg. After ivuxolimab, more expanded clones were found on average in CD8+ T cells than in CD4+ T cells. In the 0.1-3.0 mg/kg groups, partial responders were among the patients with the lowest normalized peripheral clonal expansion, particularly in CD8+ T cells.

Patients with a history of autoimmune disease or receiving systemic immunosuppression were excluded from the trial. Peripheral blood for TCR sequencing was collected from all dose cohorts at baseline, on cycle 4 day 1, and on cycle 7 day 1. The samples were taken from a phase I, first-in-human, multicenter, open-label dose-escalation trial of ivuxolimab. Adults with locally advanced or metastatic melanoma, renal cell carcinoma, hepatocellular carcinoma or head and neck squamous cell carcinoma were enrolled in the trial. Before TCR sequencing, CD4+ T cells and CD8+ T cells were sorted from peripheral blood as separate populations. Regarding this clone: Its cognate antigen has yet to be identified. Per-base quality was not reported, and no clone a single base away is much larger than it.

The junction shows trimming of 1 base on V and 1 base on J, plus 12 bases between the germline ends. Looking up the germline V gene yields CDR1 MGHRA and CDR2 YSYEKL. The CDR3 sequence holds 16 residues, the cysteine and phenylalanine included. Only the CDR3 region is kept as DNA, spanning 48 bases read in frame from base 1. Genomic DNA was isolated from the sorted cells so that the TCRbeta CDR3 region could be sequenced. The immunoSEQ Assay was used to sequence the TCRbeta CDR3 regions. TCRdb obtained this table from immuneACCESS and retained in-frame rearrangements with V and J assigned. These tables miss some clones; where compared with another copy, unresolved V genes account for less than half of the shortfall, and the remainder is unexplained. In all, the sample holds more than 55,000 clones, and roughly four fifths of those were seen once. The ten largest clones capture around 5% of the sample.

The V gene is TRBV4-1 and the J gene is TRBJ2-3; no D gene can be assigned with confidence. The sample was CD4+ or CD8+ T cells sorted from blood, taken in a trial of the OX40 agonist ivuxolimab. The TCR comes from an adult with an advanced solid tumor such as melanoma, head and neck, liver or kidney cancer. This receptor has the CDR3 CASSQGAHTRTDTQYF. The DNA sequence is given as TGCGCCAGCAGCCAAGGGGCCCACACACGCACAGATACGCAGTATTTT.